The present entry profiles one T cell receptor beta chain with its context. Antigen: not known. Two oligonucleotides, mixed equimolar, formed the beta constant-region primer covering TRBC1 and TRBC2. TCRdb itself ran the UMI-ligation and nested PCR reads through MiXCR, one entry per CDR3 protein. The sample has around 30,000 distinct CDR3 sequences; around a tenth are singletons. This CDR3 comprises 13 residues. The V gene's germline CDR1 is SGHDN and CDR2 FVKESK. The V and J ends lost 2 bases and 0 bases respectively, with 4 bases between them. The data are from a study of naive and memory T cell subsets. Overall study results and limits: Over 85% of naive TCR sequences appeared only once, unlike memory subsets.

The genes are TRBV14 and TRBJ1-1; D is ambiguous. The clonotype comes from a human donor in good health. Sequencing used effector memory CD4+ T cells from blood. Subset given: effector memory, CD45RA- CD27-. The CDR3 here is CASSQYLNTEAFF. The CDR3 DNA reads TGTGCCAGCAGCCAATACCTGAACACTGAAGCTTTCTTT.